These 25 T cell receptor beta chains share one sample of origin, sequenced in a study of blood T cell repertoires in COVID-19. Clones were read by immunoSEQ multiplex PCR, and TCRdb kept only the in-frame ones, dropping some. The sample carries under 250,000 clones, roughly 77% recorded once. The specimen was peripheral blood. These receptor sequences come from a woman aged 40-49 years with COVID-19, enrolled during active disease.

This clone was found once. J is TRBJ2-1 and V is TRBV30; TRBD2 matches 9 bases. Per germline, CDR1 GTSNPN and CDR2 SVGIG (reference sequence). The CDR3 covers 21 residues. The V segment lost 0 bases and the J segment 7 bases; nucleotides outside the gene matches: 25. The CDR3 DNA sequence: TGTGCCTGGAGTGTACTAAGAGGGGATTTTCGGGCTAGCGGGAATTCGAATGAGCAGTTCTTC. Translating it yields CAWSVLRGDFRASGNSNEQFF. The whole variable domain, remainder taken from reference TRBV30 and TRBJ2-1, is SQTIHQWPATLVQPVGSPLSLECTVEGTSNPNLYWYRQAAGRGLQLLFYSVGIGQISSEVPQNLSASRPQDRQFILSSKKLLLSDSGFYLCAWSVLRGDFRASGNSNEQFFGPGTRLTVL.

The gene calls are TRBV30 and TRBJ1-5; D remains ambiguous. The CDR3 has 15 amino acids. Germline V gene data show CDR1 as GTSNPN and CDR2 as SVGIG (reference sequence). Trimming left V 0 bases short and J 3 bases short, with 12 bases between. The CDR3 coding sequence is TGTGCCTGGAGTGTCGGAGGCAGTTACAATCAGCCCCAGCATTTT. Translation gives CAWSVGGSYNQPQHF.

The rearrangement uses TRBV27 and TRBJ1-1, with 10 bases that match TRBD1. CDR3 length equals 13 residues. With V trimmed by 5 bases and J by 11 bases, 8 bases remained unmatched. CDR1 is MNHEY, CDR2 SMNVEV, per germline (reference sequence). For the CDR3, the DNA is TGTGCCAGCAGTCCTTGGGACAGGGGTTGGGCTTTCTTT. Residues: CASSPWDRGWAFF.

The chain joins TRBV5-1 to TRBJ2-3, with 13 bases identical to TRBD2. The CDR3 runs 16 residues. V was pared by 3 bases and J by 2 bases, with 3 bases of the junction left unmatched. Germline V gene data show CDR1 as SGHRS and CDR2 as YFSETQ. CDR3 DNA sequence: TGCGCCAGCAGCTACGGGACTAGCGGGGACACAGATACGCAGTATTTT. Translated, it gives CASSYGTSGDTDTQYF.

The chain links TRBV5-6 to TRBJ2-5; 9 bases line up with TRBD2. The CDR3 has 14 amino acids. Trimming cost V 3 bases and J 2 bases; bases outside gene matches: 2. Germline-derived CDR1 and CDR2 are SGHDT and YYEEEE. The CDR3 DNA reads TGTGCCAGCAGCTCGCTAGCGGGACAAGAGACCCAGTACTTC. This translates into CASSSLAGQETQYF.

This rearrangement joins TRBV6-5 to TRBJ2-5, with 9 bases fitting TRBD1. This CDR3 region has 14 residues. CDR1 is MNHEY, CDR2 SVGAGI, per germline. The ends lost 5 bases at V and 4 bases at J; junction bases unmatched: 5. The CDR3 is CASSPGTGRETQYF. The CDR3 nucleotides read TGTGCCAGCAGTCCCGGGACAGGGAGAGAGACCCAGTACTTC.

This clone was seen a single time. This chain connects TRBV2 to TRBJ1-2; D is uncertain. V was clipped by 8 bases and J by 0 bases, with 13 bases between them. This CDR3 has 14 residues. Per germline, CDR1 SNHLY and CDR2 FYNNEI. CDR3 DNA sequence: TGTGCCAGCGCGACACGACCCTCTAACTATGGCTACACCTTC. It codes for CASATRPSNYGYTF.

The chain recombines TRBV5-1 with TRBJ2-5; 7 bases fit TRBD1. CDR1 is SGHRS, CDR2 YFSETQ, per germline. CDR3 length: 13 residues. V shed 4 bases, J shed 6 bases, and the junction held 6 bases outside the gene matches. DNA for the CDR3: TGCGCCAGCAGCCTAAAAAGGGGGCAGACCCAGTACTTC. Translating it yields CASSLKRGQTQYF.

This sequence joins TRBV6-4 and TRBJ1-4; 9 bases agree with TRBD1. Trimming took 5 bases from V and 4 from J; bases not matched to a gene: 2. Germline values: CDR1 MRHNA, CDR2 SNTAGT. The CDR3 is 14 residues long. The CDR3 here is CASSRDRDNEKLFF. CDR3 DNA sequence: TGTGCCAGCAGTCGGGACAGGGATAATGAAAAACTGTTTTTT.

The chain couples TRBV5-4 to TRBJ2-3; 14 nucleotides agree with TRBD2. Germline CDR1 reads SGHNT; CDR2 reads YYREEE (reference sequence). Trimming at V came to 4 bases and at J to 4 bases, leaving 5 bases not matched to a gene. The CDR3 runs 16 residues. The CDR3 sequence: CASSVTSGRVADTQYF. CDR3 nucleotide sequence: TGTGCCAGCAGCGTGACTAGCGGGAGGGTGGCAGATACGCAGTATTTT.

This clone has just one count. The chain employs TRBV5-1 and TRBJ1-1; maybe TRBD1 (5 bases). Germline V gives CDR1 SGHRS, CDR2 YFSETQ. With 1 base removed from V and 3 bases from J, the gap between germline ends came to 13 bases. This CDR3 is 15 amino acids long. In DNA form, the CDR3 reads TGCGCCAGCAGCTTGTCTTGGGGGGAAGACACTGAAGCTTTCTTT. Translating gives CASSLSWGEDTEAFF. Based on the CDR3 plus reference TRBV5-1 and TRBJ1-1, the full variable domain is KAGVTQTPRYLIKTRGQQVTLSCSPISGHRSVSWYQQTPGQGLQFLFEYFSETQRNKGNFPGRFSGRQFSNSRSEMNVSTLELGDSALYLCASSLSWGEDTEAFFGQGTRLTVV.

V is TRBV24-1 and J is TRBJ2-4, with D tentatively TRBD1 (6 bases). Germline loops: CDR1 KGHDR, CDR2 SFDVKD. This CDR3 has 16 amino acids. V shed 2 bases and J shed 5 bases, with 15 bases lying between them. CDR3 region: CATSDYLVKGENIQYF. CDR3 nucleotides: TGTGCCACCAGTGATTATTTGGTGAAGGGGGAAAACATTCAGTACTTC.

This clone was recorded once. The chain employs TRBV5-6 and TRBJ2-3; D is perhaps TRBD1 (5 bases). V gave up 3 bases and J gave up 2 bases, with 7 bases separating them. Germline CDR1 and CDR2: SGHDT and YYEEEE. The CDR3 is made up of 13 amino acids. This CDR3 reads CASSWGLTDTQYF. CDR3 coding DNA: TGTGCCAGCAGCTGGGGCCTCACAGATACGCAGTATTTT.

The chain employs TRBV19 and TRBJ2-2; maybe TRBD1 (7 bases). Trimming removed 7 bases at V and 4 bases at J, with 16 bases between. CDR3 length equals 15 residues. The germline V gene has CDR1 LNHDA and CDR2 SQIVND (reference sequence). This CDR3 is CASILNRGLTGELFF. Written as DNA, the CDR3 is TGTGCCAGTATTTTAAACAGGGGACTCACCGGGGAGCTGTTTTTT.

In the case of this clone: Other DNA sequences in the same sample also yield this CDR3. For the CDR3, the DNA is TGTGCCAGCTCTCCGGCTAACTATGGCTACACCTTC. It is translated as CASSPANYGYTF. The chain is built from TRBV9 and TRBJ1-2; D ambiguous. This CDR3 is 12 amino acids long. Trimming cost V 7 bases and J 0 bases, with 7 bases left between them. Looked up from germline, CDR1 is SGDLS and CDR2 is YYNGEE.

The chain joins TRBV3-1 (or the pseudogene TRBV3-2) to TRBJ2-7; TRBD2 might be the D (6 bases). This CDR3 comprises 15 residues. The germline V and J ends were trimmed by 4 bases and 0 bases, with 13 bases remaining between them. Germline assignment: CDR1 LGHDT and CDR2 YNNKEL (reference sequence). CDR3 amino acids: CASSRMAGSSYEQYF. In DNA form, the CDR3 reads TGTGCCAGCAGCCGGATGGCGGGAAGCTCCTACGAGCAGTACTTC.

The table lists this clone with a count of one. The rearrangement uses TRBV30 and TRBJ2-5; D may be TRBD1 (5 bases). The CDR3 is 14 amino acids. Germline-derived CDR1 and CDR2 are GTSNPN and SVGIG (reference sequence). Trimming pared 2 bases from V and 8 bases from J, leaving 18 bases between. The CDR3 spells CAWSRSGRGETQYF. CDR3 in DNA: TGTGCCTGGAGTAGGTCAGGGCGTGGGGAAACCCAGTACTTC.

This clone was counted only a few times. As DNA, the CDR3 is TGTGCCAGCAGCTTAGGGGGGGACAGCCAAGAGACCCAGTACTTC. Translating it yields CASSLGGDSQETQYF. V gene TRBV7-9 combines with J gene TRBJ2-5; tentative D call: TRBD1 (7 bases). Germline V gene lookup returns CDR1 SEHNR and CDR2 FQNEAQ (reference sequence). The length of the CDR3 is 15 residues. Trimming left V 1 base short and J 1 base short, with 10 bases between.

Here the CDR3 reads CASREDRFGNTIYF. Written as DNA, the CDR3 is TGTGCCAGCAGGGAGGACAGATTTGGAAACACCATATATTTT. The gene calls are TRBV6-5 and TRBJ1-3; tentative D call: TRBD1 (6 bases). The CDR3 extends over 14 amino acids. V lost 6 bases and J lost 3, with 12 bases in between. Germline loops: CDR1 MNHEY, CDR2 SVGAGI.

The V call is TRBV27, the J call TRBJ2-1; 8 bases fit TRBD2. Germline assignment: CDR1 MNHEY and CDR2 SMNVEV (reference sequence). V shed 3 bases and J 8 bases; nucleotides not matched to a gene: 9. The CDR3 covers 15 residues. The DNA for the CDR3 is TGTGCCAGCAGTTTTCGCGGGAGGACACGAGATGAGCAGTTCTTC. It codes for CASSFRGRTRDEQFF.

This clone showed up many times. CDR3 DNA: TGCAGTGCTGCACGTAGCGGGCGTCAGTTCTTC. This codes for CSAARSGRQFF. The chain links TRBV20-1 to TRBJ2-1, with 7 bases that match TRBD2. The V gene end was trimmed by 5 bases and the J gene end by 13 bases; junction bases not matched to a gene: 8. Germline loops: CDR1 DFQATT, CDR2 SNEGSKA (reference sequence). The CDR3 consists of 11 residues.

As to this clone: This specimen includes other DNA sequences encoding the same CDR3. The chain carries TRBV5-1 and TRBJ2-5; 9 bases fit TRBD1. J gave up 5 bases and V 4 bases, and 6 bases lay outside the gene matches. The germline gives CDR1 SGHRS, CDR2 YFSETQ. The CDR3 length is 14 residues. The CDR3 coding sequence is TGCGCCAGCAGCCCGGGACAGGGTACGGAGACCCAGTACTTC. As protein: CASSPGQGTETQYF.

This clone was recorded many times. One junction end disagrees with the germline gene, perhaps due to a read error. This chain joins TRBV10-3 and TRBJ2-4; D possibly corresponds to TRBD2 (6 bases). Germline-derived CDR1 and CDR2 are ENHRY and SYGVKD. CDR3 length equals 13 residues. The CDR3 DNA follows: TGTGCCATCAGTGAGCCCGGGGAGGTGGGTCGGCACTTC. This codes for CAISEPGEVGRHF.

A few counts support this clone. The CDR3 reads CASSRDGSSYEQYF. CDR3 nucleotides: TGTGCCAGCAGCCGCGACGGGAGCTCCTACGAGCAGTACTTC. V usage is TRBV5-4 and J usage is TRBJ2-7; weak D call: TRBD2 (6 bases). V was shortened by 4 bases and J by 0 bases, with 11 bases between the two germline ends. Per the germline V gene, CDR1 is SGHNT and CDR2 is YYREEE (reference sequence). This CDR3 is 14 amino acids long. Looking up the rest from reference TRBV5-4 and TRBJ2-7 gives the full variable domain: ETGVTQSPTHLIKTRGQQVTLRCSSQSGHNTVSWYQQALGQGPQFIFQYYREEENGRGNFPPRFSGLQFPNYSSELNVNALELDDSALYLCASSRDGSSYEQYFGPGTRLTVT.

The J gene is TRBJ2-1, the V gene TRBV29-1; 12 bases map to TRBD2. Germline CDR1 reads SQVTM; CDR2 reads ANQGSEA. The CDR3 consists of 13 residues. V trimming: 4 bases; J trimming: 6 bases; junction bases outside the gene matches: 1. The CDR3 nucleotides read TGCAGCGTTGCGACTAGCGGGGGCAATGAGCAGTTCTTC. Translating gives CSVATSGGNEQFF.